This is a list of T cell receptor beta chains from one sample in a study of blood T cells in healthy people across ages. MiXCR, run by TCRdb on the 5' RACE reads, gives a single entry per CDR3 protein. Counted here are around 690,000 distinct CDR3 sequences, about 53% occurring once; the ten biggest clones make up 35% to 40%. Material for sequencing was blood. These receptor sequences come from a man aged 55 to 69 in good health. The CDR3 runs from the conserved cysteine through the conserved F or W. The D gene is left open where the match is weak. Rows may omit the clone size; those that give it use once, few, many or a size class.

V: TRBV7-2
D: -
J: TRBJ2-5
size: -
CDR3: CASSLGPSHIGGETQYF
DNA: TGTGCCAGCAGCTTAGGTCCTAGCCATATCGGGGGAGAGACCCAGTACTTC

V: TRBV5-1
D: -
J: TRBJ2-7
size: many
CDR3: CASSLEAPDFPYEQYF
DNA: TGCGCCAGCAGCTTGGAAGCGCCCGATTTTCCCTACGAGCAGTACTTC

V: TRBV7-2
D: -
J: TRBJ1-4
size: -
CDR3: CASSRRGRNEKLFF
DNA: TGTGCCAGCAGCCGTAGGGGCCGAAATGAAAAACTGTTTTTT

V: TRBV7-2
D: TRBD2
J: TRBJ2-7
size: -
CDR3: CASSLASGALYEQYF
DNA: TGTGCCAGCAGCTTAGCTAGCGGGGCCCTCTACGAGCAGTACTTC

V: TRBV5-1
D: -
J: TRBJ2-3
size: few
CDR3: CASSLAGLNTDTQYF
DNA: TGCGCCAGCAGCTTGGCAGGACTCAACACAGATACGCAGTATTTT

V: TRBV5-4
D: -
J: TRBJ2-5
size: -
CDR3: CASSQGGGASQETQYF
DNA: TGTGCCAGCAGCCAAGGGGGGGGGGCTTCGCAAGAGACCCAGTACTTC

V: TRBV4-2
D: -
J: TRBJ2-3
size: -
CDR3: CAGSQGGLDTQYF
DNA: TGTGCCGGCAGCCAAGGGGGTCTAGATACGCAGTATTTT

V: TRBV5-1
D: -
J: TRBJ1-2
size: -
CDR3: CASSFIGYDGYTF
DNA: TGCGCCAGCAGCTTTATAGGGTATGATGGCTACACCTTC

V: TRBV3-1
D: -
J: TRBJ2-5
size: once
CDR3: CASSQDPLGTQYF
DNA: TGTGCCAGCAGCCAAGATCCTTTGGGGACCCAGTACTTC

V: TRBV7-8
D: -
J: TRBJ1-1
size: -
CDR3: CASRPKGHPNTEAFF
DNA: TGTGCCAGCAGGCCGAAGGGACACCCGAACACTGAAGCTTTCTTT

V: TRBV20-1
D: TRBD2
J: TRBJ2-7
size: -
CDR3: CSATPSGNYEQYF
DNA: TGCAGTGCTACTCCGAGCGGGAACTACGAGCAGTACTTC

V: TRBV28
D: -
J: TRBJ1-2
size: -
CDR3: CASSPGPTYGYTF
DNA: TGTGCCAGCAGTCCCGGACCCACCTATGGCTACACCTTC

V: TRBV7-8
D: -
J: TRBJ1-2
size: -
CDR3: CASSEPRQRGYTF
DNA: TGTGCCAGCAGCGAACCGAGACAGCGTGGCTACACCTTC

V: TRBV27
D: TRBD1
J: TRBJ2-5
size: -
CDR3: CASRPGQGRQETQYF
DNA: TGTGCCAGCAGGCCAGGACAGGGCAGGCAAGAGACCCAGTACTTC

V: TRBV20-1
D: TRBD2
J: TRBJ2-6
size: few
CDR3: CSARFGGAGANVLTF
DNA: TGCAGTGCTAGGTTTGGGGGGGCTGGGGCCAACGTCCTGACTTTC

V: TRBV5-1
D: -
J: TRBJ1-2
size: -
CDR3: CASGERYGYTF
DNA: TGCGCCAGCGGGGAACGCTATGGCTACACCTTC

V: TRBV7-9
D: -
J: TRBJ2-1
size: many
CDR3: CASSLDSVWNEQFF
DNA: TGTGCCAGCAGCCTTGACTCCGTTTGGAATGAGCAGTTCTTC

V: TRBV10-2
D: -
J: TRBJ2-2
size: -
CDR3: CASSEFGLPTTGELFF
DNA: TGCGCCAGCAGTGAGTTTGGACTTCCCACCACCGGGGAGCTGTTTTTT

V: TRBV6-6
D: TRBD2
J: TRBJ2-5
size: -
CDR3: CASSYSGTSGEGQYF
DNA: TGTGCCAGCAGTTACTCGGGGACTAGCGGGGAAGGGCAGTACTTC

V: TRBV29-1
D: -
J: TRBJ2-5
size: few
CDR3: CSVESGEEQYF
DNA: TGCAGCGTTGAATCGGGGGAGGAGCAGTACTTC

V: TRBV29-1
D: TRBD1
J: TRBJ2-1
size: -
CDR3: CSADRILDDEQFF
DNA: TGCAGCGCGGACAGGATCCTTGATGATGAGCAGTTCTTC

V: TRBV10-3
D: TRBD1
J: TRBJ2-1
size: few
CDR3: CAIREGQGPNEQFF
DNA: TGTGCCATCAGGGAGGGACAGGGTCCCAATGAGCAGTTCTTC

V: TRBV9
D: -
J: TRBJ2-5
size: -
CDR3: CASSVGGGMSETQYF
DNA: TGTGCCAGCAGCGTAGGCGGCGGCATGTCGGAGACCCAGTACTTC

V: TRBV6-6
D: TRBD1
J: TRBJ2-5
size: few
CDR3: CASSYSTGEGETQYF
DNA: TGTGCCAGCAGTTACTCAACAGGGGAAGGGGAGACCCAGTACTTC

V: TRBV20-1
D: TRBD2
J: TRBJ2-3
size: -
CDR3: CSARGTSGYTDTQYF
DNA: TGCAGTGCTAGAGGGACTAGCGGTTATACAGATACGCAGTATTTT

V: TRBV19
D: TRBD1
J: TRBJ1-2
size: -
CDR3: CASRDRDSNYSYTF
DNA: TGTGCCAGTAGGGACCGGGACAGTAACTATAGCTACACCTTC

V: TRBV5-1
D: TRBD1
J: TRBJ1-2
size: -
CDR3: CASSLRTGSYGYTF
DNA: TGCGCCAGCAGCCTACGGACAGGGTCCTATGGCTACACCTTC